The present TCR beta chain was sequenced within a study of shared clonotypes between healthy human individuals. Study-wide results and limits: Richness estimates generally favored naive over memory subsets.

The naive CD8 subset, CD45RO-negative cells positively selected for CCR7, excluded terminally differentiated effector memory CD45RA+ cells. The CDR3 consists of 15 residues. Trimming shortened V by 0 bases and J by 6 bases, and 11 bases separated the two germline ends. Germline V CDR1 and CDR2: SGHVS, FNYEAQ. Several immunoSEQ 96-well plates shared each subset's DNA, each plate a replicate. Each replicate PCR on the sorted subsets used 200 to 250 ng DNA (around 30,000 T cell genomes). TCRdb's copy holds only in-frame clones and misses some; the assay was immunoSEQ multiplex PCR. The data contain some 2,100,000 clones, about 92% of them singletons. Turning to this clone: Antigen: not known.

The chain recombines TRBV7-6 with TRBJ2-2; no clear D. This TCR derives from a man aged 18-30 years in good health. Some clones in this sample may be carry-over from other donors' samples. The sequenced material came from naive CD8+ T cells from PBMCs. The DNA for the CDR3 is TGTGCCAGCAGCTTAGCCTATTCGGATGCCGGGGAGCTGTTTTTT. Protein: CASSLAYSDAGELFF.